This passage covers 29 T cell receptor beta chains from one sample sequenced in a study of shared clonotypes between healthy human individuals. TCRdb's table, derived via immunoSEQ multiplex PCR, lists solely in-frame clones and lacks some. Here the sample spans a few million clones, over 90% being singletons. Sequencing used naive CD4+ T cells from PBMCs. Stated subset: CD45RA+ positively selected. All receptors come from a man younger than 35 in good health. Some clones in this sample may be carry-over from other donors' samples.

This chain's CDR3 is CASIPPGQGAHEQYF. CDR3 DNA sequence: TGTGCCAGCATCCCCCCGGGACAGGGGGCTCACGAGCAGTACTTC. The gene calls are TRBV5-4 and TRBJ2-7; 12 nucleotides align to TRBD1. This CDR3 is built from 15 residues. CDR1 and CDR2 (germline): SGHNT, YYREEE (reference sequence). The junction had 9 bases not matched to a gene; V was cut back by 6 bases and J by 5 bases.

This clone came up once. CDR3 sequence: CASSLFRGTTEAFF. The DNA of the CDR3 is TGTGCCAGCAGCTTATTCCGGGGAACCACTGAAGCTTTCTTT. The V call is TRBV7-2, the J call TRBJ1-1; no reliable D call. The CDR3 spans 14 residues. In germline, CDR1 is SGHTA, CDR2 FQGNSA. V lost 2 bases, J lost 4 bases, and 11 bases lay in between.

The chain is built from TRBV6-1 and TRBJ2-7, with 11 nucleotides matching TRBD1. Germline loops: CDR1 MNHNS, CDR2 SASEGT. Trimming at V came to 6 bases and at J to 5 bases, leaving 6 bases not matched to a gene. This CDR3 has 14 residues. The CDR3, as DNA: TGTGCCAGCAGGCCCCGGGACAGGGGGAACGAGCAGTACTTC. This translates into CASRPRDRGNEQYF.

This chain links TRBV7-2 with TRBJ2-7; 7 bases are a match to TRBD1. Trimming cost V 6 bases and J 3 bases; bases outside gene matches: 11. Germline CDR1 and CDR2: SGHTA and FQGNSA. The CDR3 has 15 amino acids. CDR3: CASSRSRDSYYEQYF. DNA for the CDR3: TGTGCCAGCAGTAGAAGTCGGGACAGCTACTACGAGCAGTACTTC.

The chain recombines TRBV5-1 with TRBJ1-1; 7 bases align to TRBD1. After removal of 4 bases from V and 1 base from J, the junction contained 22 bases not matched to a gene. CDR3 length equals 20 residues. Germline V gene data show CDR1 as SGHRS and CDR2 as YFSETQ. In nucleotides, the CDR3 is TGCGCCAGCAGCCCAAGACAGGGATGGGAAGGAAAGACTCCGAACACTGAAGCTTTCTTT. It translates to CASSPRQGWEGKTPNTEAFF.

The chain carries TRBV28 and TRBJ1-2; 10 bases line up with TRBD1. V dropped 4 bases and J dropped 8; count of bases not matched to a gene: 4. The germline V gene encodes CDR1 MDHEN and CDR2 SYDVKM. The CDR3 totals 13 residues. The CDR3 sequence is CASSSRDRGGYTF. The CDR3 DNA sequence: TGTGCCAGCAGTTCCCGGGACAGGGGCGGCTACACCTTC.

J is TRBJ1-2 and V is TRBV5-6; 9 bases align to TRBD1. V lost 3 bases to trimming and J lost 8 bases; unmatched junction nucleotides: 5. The CDR3 is 13 residues long. CDR1 SGHDT and CDR2 YYEEEE come from the germline V gene. CDR3 bases: TGTGCCAGCAGCTATACAGGGGGCTTAGGCTACACCTTC. Amino acid sequence: CASSYTGGLGYTF.

This chain uses TRBV11-2 with TRBJ1-2; D is unresolved. This CDR3 is built from 12 residues. Germline V gene sequence: CDR1 SGHAT, CDR2 FQNNGV. The ends were cut back, 1 base at V and 13 bases at J, with 13 bases in the middle. The CDR3 nucleotides are TGTGCCAGCAGCTTAGTGTGGCGTCATTGCACCTTC. Translating it yields CASSLVWRHCTF.

The chain carries TRBV7-8 and TRBJ2-5, with D tentatively TRBD1 (6 bases). This CDR3 is built from 14 residues. Germline lookup yields CDR1 SGHVS and CDR2 FQNEAQ. Trimming removed 4 bases at V and 2 bases at J, with 11 bases between. DNA of the CDR3: TGTGCCAGCAGCTGGGACATTAAGCAAGAGACCCAGTACTTC. It is translated as CASSWDIKQETQYF.

The V call is TRBV6-1, the J call TRBJ2-6; D is possibly TRBD2 (6 bases). V lost 11 bases to trimming and J lost 2 bases, with 13 bases between them. Looked up from germline, CDR1 is MNHNS and CDR2 is SASEGT. The length of the CDR3 is 14 residues. As DNA, the CDR3 is TGTGCCGGGGAGCGGGCCGCTGGGGCCAACGTCCTGACTTTC. Protein: CAGERAAGANVLTF.

This sequence joins TRBV6-6 and TRBJ2-1, with D uncertain. The germline gives CDR1 MNHNY, CDR2 SVGAGI (reference sequence). The CDR3 covers 14 residues. V was cut by 4 bases and J by 0 bases, with 7 bases left in between. The CDR3 DNA follows: TGTGCCAGCAGTTCCTGGGCCTCCTACAATGAGCAGTTCTTC. Its protein is CASSSWASYNEQFF.

The chain links TRBV28 to TRBJ2-2; 7 nucleotides line up with TRBD2. Trimming cost V 5 bases and J 5 bases; bases outside gene matches: 11. Germline lookup yields CDR1 MDHEN and CDR2 SYDVKM. There are 16 residues in the CDR3. CDR3 residues: CASSPRGRGRTGELFF. Here the CDR3 DNA reads TGTGCCAGCAGTCCCAGAGGGAGGGGAAGAACCGGGGAGCTGTTTTTT.

In DNA form, the CDR3 reads TGTGCCTGGAGTGTACGCAGGGGACTAGAAATCAACAATGAGCAGTTCTTC. Translating it yields CAWSVRRGLEINNEQFF. The chain joins TRBV30 to TRBJ2-1; 8 nucleotides agree with TRBD2. CDR1 and CDR2 (germline): GTSNPN, SVGIG (reference sequence). CDR3 length equals 17 residues. V gave up 0 bases and J gave up 5 bases; unmatched junction bases: 12.

The V gene is TRBV5-6, the J gene TRBJ2-2; 12 nucleotides agree with TRBD2. Germline CDR1 reads SGHDT; CDR2 reads YYEEEE. CDR3 length equals 16 residues. The ends lost 1 base at V and 5 bases at J; junction bases unmatched: 3. CDR3 sequence: CASSLLGLAGTGELFF. The DNA of the CDR3 is TGTGCCAGCAGCTTGCTGGGACTAGCGGGTACCGGGGAGCTGTTTTTT.

The chain couples TRBV6-1 to TRBJ2-3; the D is unclear. Trimming stripped 5 bases from V and 12 bases from J, with 12 bases between. CDR1 MNHNS and CDR2 SASEGT come from the germline V gene. The CDR3 is made up of 11 amino acids. As DNA, the CDR3 is TGTGCCAGCAGTCTTCTCCGATCCCAGTATTTT. This translates into CASSLLRSQYF.

The V and J genes are TRBV19 and TRBJ1-2; 7 bases match TRBD1. The CDR3 is 11 residues long. Germline loops: CDR1 LNHDA, CDR2 SQIVND (reference sequence). The ends lost 8 bases at V and 8 bases at J; junction bases unmatched: 5. The CDR3 loop reads CASGQARGYTF. CDR3 DNA sequence: TGTGCCAGTGGACAGGCCCGAGGCTACACCTTC.

This clone was recorded a few times. The chain links TRBV2 to TRBJ1-5; no definite D call. Per the germline V gene, CDR1 is SNHLY and CDR2 is FYNNEI. The V end lost 5 bases, the J end lost 5 bases, and 13 bases lay between the germline ends. CDR3 size: 14 residues. This CDR3 is CASSSDTADQPQHF. CDR3 DNA sequence: TGTGCCAGCAGTTCCGACACGGCTGATCAGCCCCAGCATTTT.

This clone was counted only a few times. The chain employs TRBV29-1 and TRBJ1-1; D uncertain. Trimming took 4 bases from V and 3 from J, leaving 9 bases between them. CDR3 length: 12 amino acids. The germline V gene encodes CDR1 SQVTM and CDR2 ANQGSEA. The CDR3 bases are TGCAGCGTTGGGGCAGACTACACTGAAGCTTTCTTT. It codes for CSVGADYTEAFF.

The chain joins TRBV27 to TRBJ2-2; D not resolved. This CDR3 has 14 amino acids. Trimming stripped 0 bases from V and 7 bases from J, with 9 bases between. The V gene's germline CDR1 is MNHEY and CDR2 SMNVEV (reference sequence). The CDR3 bases are TGTGCCAGCAGTTTATCCCCCCCCCACGGGGAGCTGTTTTTT. This gives the protein CASSLSPPHGELFF.

Turning to this clone: Other DNA sequences of this sample code for an identical CDR3. The chain employs TRBV18 and TRBJ2-3, with a weak D call TRBD1 (5 bases). Germline-derived CDR1 and CDR2 are KGHSH and LQKENI. Deletions cut 3 bases from V and 8 bases from J, with 6 bases between. The CDR3 extends over 11 amino acids. The CDR3 region has the DNA TGTGCCAGCTCACCGCAGGGTACGCAGTATTTT. Translated: CASSPQGTQYF.

To note about this clone: The sample contains more than one DNA sequence encoding this CDR3. The chain carries TRBV9 and TRBJ2-5; D unresolved. The germline V gene encodes CDR1 SGDLS and CDR2 YYNGEE. This CDR3 has 13 residues. Trimming pared 0 bases from V and 4 bases from J, leaving 7 bases between. The CDR3: CASSVGQIETQYF. DNA for the CDR3: TGTGCCAGCAGCGTAGGTCAGATAGAGACCCAGTACTTC.

The rearrangement uses TRBV18 and TRBJ2-3; 9 bases align to TRBD2. Germline-derived CDR1 and CDR2 are KGHSH and LQKENI. Losses at the gene ends were 3 bases for V and 2 bases for J; bases not matched to a gene: 3. The CDR3 consists of 15 residues. The DNA of the CDR3 is TGTGCCAGCTCACCCGTAGCGGGGGCCACAGATACGCAGTATTTT. This codes for CASSPVAGATDTQYF.

This sequence joins TRBV7-2 and TRBJ2-2, with D tentatively TRBD1 (5 bases). Germline CDR1 and CDR2: SGHTA and FQGNSA. The CDR3 contains 14 residues. V lost 4 bases, J lost 6 bases, and 12 bases lay in between. The CDR3: CASSWGINPGELFF. As DNA, the CDR3 is TGTGCCAGCAGCTGGGGCATTAATCCCGGGGAGCTGTTTTTT.

The chain uses TRBV4-2 and TRBJ1-2; D is ambiguous. V shed 4 bases and J shed 1 base, with 1 base lying between them. The germline gives CDR1 LGHNA, CDR2 YNFKEQ. CDR3 length: 11 residues. The CDR3 here is CASSLNYGYTF. In DNA, the CDR3 is TGTGCCAGCAGCCTTAACTATGGCTACACCTTC.

The rearrangement joins TRBV7-2 to TRBJ2-1; TRBD2 aligns across 8 bases. CDR3 length: 15 amino acids. Germline CDR1 SGHTA, CDR2 FQGNSA. The V segment lost 5 bases and the J segment 8 bases; nucleotides outside the gene matches: 11. The DNA of the CDR3 is TGTGCCAGCAGCGTTAGCGGGACAAGCGCGGATGAGCAGTTCTTC. Protein: CASSVSGTSADEQFF.

This chain uses TRBV27 with TRBJ2-2; 12 bases are shared with TRBD2. Germline V gene sequence: CDR1 MNHEY, CDR2 SMNVEV (reference sequence). Trimming at V came to 2 bases and at J to 8 bases, leaving 9 bases not matched to a gene. The CDR3 extends over 17 amino acids. CDR3 residues: CASSLSRLAGAQGELFF. The CDR3, as DNA: TGTGCCAGCAGTTTAAGTCGACTAGCGGGAGCTCAAGGGGAGCTGTTTTTT.

This sequence joins TRBV29-1 and TRBJ2-1; 10 nucleotides line up with TRBD2. CDR3 length: 15 residues. Germline V lookup: CDR1 SQVTM, CDR2 ANQGSEA. Trimming cost V 6 bases and J 2 bases; bases outside gene matches: 7. This CDR3 is CSVEASGGAYNEQFF. The DNA of the CDR3 is TGCAGCGTCGAGGCTAGCGGGGGTGCCTACAATGAGCAGTTCTTC.

The V and J genes are TRBV5-1 and TRBJ2-7; 8 bases line up with TRBD2. The germline V gene encodes CDR1 SGHRS and CDR2 YFSETQ. After removal of 0 bases from V and 5 bases from J, the junction contained 1 base not matched to a gene. CDR3 length: 13 amino acids. The DNA of the CDR3 is TGCGCCAGCAGCTTGGGCGGGAGGAACGAGCAGTACTTC. Protein sequence: CASSLGGRNEQYF. The variable domain in full, completed from reference TRBV5-1 and TRBJ2-7, reads KAGVTQTPRYLIKTRGQQVTLSCSPISGHRSVSWYQQTPGQGLQFLFEYFSETQRNKGNFPGRFSGRQFSNSRSEMNVSTLELGDSALYLCASSLGGRNEQYFGPGTRLTVT.

The chain is built from TRBV27 and TRBJ2-1; 10 bases fit TRBD2. Per germline, CDR1 MNHEY and CDR2 SMNVEV (reference sequence). There are 16 residues in the CDR3. The V gene end was trimmed by 6 bases and the J gene end by 3 bases; junction bases not matched to a gene: 8. The CDR3 region is CASSRSTSGFYNEQFF. The CDR3 DNA is TGTGCCAGCAGCCGTTCGACTAGCGGGTTCTACAATGAGCAGTTCTTC.